Listed below are T cell receptor beta chains from one sample, sequenced in a study of human T cells and chemical hapten exposure. TCRdb passed the RACE reads through MiXCR, listing each CDR3 protein once. The table records nearly 350,000 distinct CDR3 sequences, around 7% of them present only once. The sample here was whole blood, taken in connection with sensitization to the hapten diphenylcyclopropenone (DPC). The source is a woman under 30 with alopecia areata. Some clones in this sample may be carry-over from other donors' samples. Both conserved end residues are part of each CDR3. A D gene is named only where the DNA matches it firmly. Expanded clones are given a class, and other clones once, few, many or no size at all.

j_call d_call clone_size v_call cdr3_nt cdr3_aa
TRBJ2-6 . . TRBV28 TGTGCCAGCAGTTTATATACAGTCGGGGCCAACGTCCTGACTTTC CASSLYTVGANVLTF
TRBJ1-6 . . TRBV12-3/TRBV12-4 TGTGCCAGCAGTTACCCCCCCGAGGGATCACCCCTCCACTTT CASSYPPEGSPLHF
TRBJ1-1 TRBD1 many TRBV4-3 TGCGCCAGCAGCCAGCTCCGGGACAGGGGAGCCACTGAAGCTTTCTTT CASSQLRDRGATEAFF
TRBJ1-3 . few TRBV4-1 TGCGCCAGCAGCCCGATTCTGACGGCAGCTGGAAACACCATATATTTT CASSPILTAAGNTIYF
TRBJ1-2 . few TRBV27 TGTGCCAGCAGTTTTCTTAGGGGACTGATGAACTATGGCTACACCTTC CASSFLRGLMNYGYTF
TRBJ2-5 . many TRBV7-6 TGTGCCAGCAGCTTAGAGAGTAGCGCCCACGCCCAGTACTTC CASSLESSAHAQYF
TRBJ2-6 . many TRBV4-2 TGTGCCAGCAGCCAAGATCCTGGGACTGGGGCCAACGTCCTGACTTTC CASSQDPGTGANVLTF
TRBJ2-7 . . TRBV4-2 TGTGCCAGCAGCGCTGGTTCAGGGGATGGGAACTACGAGCAGTACTTC CASSAGSGDGNYEQYF
TRBJ1-4 . many TRBV13 TGTGCCAGCAGCCTCAAGGGGCGATATGAAAAACTGTTTTTT CASSLKGRYEKLFF
TRBJ1-5 . . TRBV21-1 TGTGCCAGCCCGGTCGCGGACAGGGTCAATCAGCCCCAGCATTTT CASPVADRVNQPQHF
TRBJ2-7 . . TRBV11-3 TGTGCCAGCAGCCTTACTAGATCCTACGAGCAGTACTTC CASSLTRSYEQYF
TRBJ2-7 TRBD2 . TRBV5-1 TGCGCCAGCAGCTATAGCGGGGGTAACTACGAGCAGTACTTC CASSYSGGNYEQYF
TRBJ1-2 . many TRBV21-1 TGTGCCAGCAGCAAAGAGTTGGCAGACCCGGATGGCTACACCTTC CASSKELADPDGYTF
TRBJ1-1 TRBD1 few TRBV5-1 TGCGCCAGCAGCATACAGGGGATGAACACTGAAGCTTTCTTT CASSIQGMNTEAFF
TRBJ2-1 TRBD1 few TRBV20-1 TGCAGTGCTTCTTGGACAGGTACAGGGTATAATGAGCAGTTCTTC CSASWTGTGYNEQFF
TRBJ2-1 . few TRBV6-2/TRBV6-3 TGTGCCAGCATTCCGGGGTGGTCCTACAATGAGCAGTTCTTC CASIPGWSYNEQFF
TRBJ2-4 . few TRBV6-2/TRBV6-3 TGTGCCAGCAGTCCAAGCTTGCGTCACATTCAGTACTTC CASSPSLRHIQYF
TRBJ2-7 . many TRBV12-3/TRBV12-4 TGTGCCAGCAGTCCAACTGGAGGCGGCGCCTACGAGCAGTACTTC CASSPTGGGAYEQYF
TRBJ2-1 TRBD1 many TRBV29-1 TGCAGCGTCGGACAGGGGGCGGAGTGGAATGAGCAGTTCTTC CSVGQGAEWNEQFF
TRBJ1-4 . many TRBV6-5 TGTGCCAGCAGTTCCTGGACAGCAACTAATGAAAAACTGTTTTTT CASSSWTATNEKLFF
TRBJ1-2 . few TRBV7-8 TGTGCCAGCAGCTTAGTCAGGGGTAATGGCTACACCTTC CASSLVRGNGYTF
TRBJ2-4 . . TRBV11-1 TGTGCCAGCAGCTCACACGAAGCCAAAAACATTCAGTACTTC CASSSHEAKNIQYF
TRBJ1-6 . . TRBV9 TGTGCCAGCAGCGTAGTTGGTAATTCACCCCTCCACTTT CASSVVGNSPLHF
TRBJ2-6 . many TRBV7-8 TGTGCCAGCAGCTTAATGGTTTCTGGGGCCAACGTCCTGACTTTC CASSLMVSGANVLTF
TRBJ1-5 . . TRBV7-2 TGTGCCAGCAGCTTAGAGTCTCGGAATCAGCCCCAGCATTTT CASSLESRNQPQHF
TRBJ2-3 . . TRBV5-1 TGCGCCAGCAGCTTGGGGGGGCCTCCCACGGAGGGAGATACGCAGTATTTT CASSLGGPPTEGDTQYF
TRBJ1-2 . many TRBV28 TGTGCCAGCAGTTCGGCAGGTCGGGGGGTTGACTATGGCTACACCTTC CASSSAGRGVDYGYTF
TRBJ1-2 TRBD1 . TRBV6-6 TGTGCCAGCGGAGAACAGGGGGCCAACTATGGCTACACCTTC CASGEQGANYGYTF
TRBJ2-1 TRBD2 few TRBV5-6 TGTGCCAGCAGCTTATCTCGTCCCAGCGGGGGGGCGAATGAGCAGTTCTTC CASSLSRPSGGANEQFF